This is a list of T cell receptor beta chains from one sample in a study of CD8 T cells in ankylosing spondylitis. Using its own MiXCR run on the 5' RACE reads, TCRdb lists one record per CDR3 protein. Among 700,000 to 850,000 distinct CDR3 sequences, about 10% were seen once, and the ten largest hold 0.45% to 0.6%. The sequencing sample was made of blood, either unsorted or a sorted T cell fraction (not recorded which). These receptors were taken from a male donor with ankylosing spondylitis. The CDR3 runs from the conserved cysteine through the conserved F or W. D genes are given only for firm matches. The listing skips clone size in some rows; elsewhere it reads once, few, many or a size class.

. TRBJ1-2 TRBV5-6 . TGTGCCAGCAGCTTGGTGACGGGGGGCTACACCTTC CASSLVTGGYTF
. TRBJ2-7 TRBV5-1 many TGTGCCAGCAGTTTGGTTGGTGTGTACGAGCAGTACTTC CASSLVGVYEQYF
. TRBJ2-1 TRBV10-3 few TGTGCCATCAGTGAAAGATCTAACTCCTACAATGAGCAGTTCTTC CAISERSNSYNEQFF
TRBD1 TRBJ1-1 TRBV18 few TGTGCCAGCTCACCTTGGACAGGGGTCAACACTGAAGCTTTCTTT CASSPWTGVNTEAFF
. TRBJ1-2 TRBV20-1 . TGCAGTGCTAGAGCCAGGGGAAACTATGGCTACACCTTC CSARARGNYGYTF
. TRBJ2-5 TRBV7-7 . TGTGCTAGCAGCTTGAACACCCTCGGGGAGACCCAGTACTTC CASSLNTLGETQYF
TRBD1 TRBJ2-5 TRBV24-1 few TGTGCCACCAGTGACCCCGGACAGGGTCCAGAGACCCAGTACTTC CATSDPGQGPETQYF
TRBD2 TRBJ2-1 TRBV12-3/TRBV12-4 many TGTGCCAGCCGACTAGCGGTCTTCCGTGAGCAGTTCTTC CASRLAVFREQFF
. TRBJ2-6 TRBV15 many TGTGCCACCAGCAGCAGACAGTTTTCTGGGGCCAACGTCCTGACTTTC CATSSRQFSGANVLTF
. TRBJ1-1 TRBV30 . TGTGCCTGGAAGGGGAACACTGAAGCTTTCTTT CAWKGNTEAFF
TRBD2 TRBJ2-1 TRBV11-2 few TGTGCCAGCAGCTTAGTAGGGGGGCTAGCGGGAAAAGTGCGGAATGAGCAGTTCTTC CASSLVGGLAGKVRNEQFF
TRBD2 TRBJ2-5 TRBV9 . TGTGCCAGCAGCGTAGGGATTAGCGGGAGCCAAGAGACCCAGTACTTC CASSVGISGSQETQYF
. TRBJ2-7 TRBV30 . TGTGCCTGTCAAGAATTCGGGCTCGCCTACGAGCAGTACTTC CACQEFGLAYEQYF
. TRBJ2-5 TRBV29-1 many TGCAGCGTTGGAGGGTCCGCAGGAGAGACCCAGTACTTC CSVGGSAGETQYF
. TRBJ2-7 TRBV5-6 few TGTGCCAGCAGCGCTTCCGGGACTTTTTACGAGCAGTACTTC CASSASGTFYEQYF